Detailed here is one TCR beta chain. The germline V gene has CDR1 KGHDR and CDR2 SFDVKD. Trimming cost V 9 bases and J 0 bases, with 11 bases left between them. The CDR3 is 15 residues long. The data were obtained in a study of blood T cell repertoires in COVID-19. Whole-study context: COVID-19 samples from acute and convalescent phases originated in the United States, Italy and Spain. In each case, the material was cDNA or gDNA derived from T cells, B-cell-depleted T cells, or PBMCs.

Assay used: immunoSEQ multiplex PCR; TCRdb lists only in-frame clones, some missing. The sample lists around 220,000 clones, 84% seen once, with about 7% in the top ten. Participants were aged about 18 to 90 years from more than 20 US areas. Two negative PCRs, clearance, or symptom resolution characterized the recovered Cohort 3 donors. The source material was PBMCs or T cells enriched from blood (not recorded which). This receptor was identified in a woman aged 40 to 49 who had recovered from COVID-19. The chain carries TRBV24-1 and TRBJ1-6; no clear D gene. CDR3: CATSAESSYNSPLHF. As DNA, the CDR3 is TGTGCCACCTCTGCTGAGAGCTCCTATAATTCACCCCTCCACTTT.